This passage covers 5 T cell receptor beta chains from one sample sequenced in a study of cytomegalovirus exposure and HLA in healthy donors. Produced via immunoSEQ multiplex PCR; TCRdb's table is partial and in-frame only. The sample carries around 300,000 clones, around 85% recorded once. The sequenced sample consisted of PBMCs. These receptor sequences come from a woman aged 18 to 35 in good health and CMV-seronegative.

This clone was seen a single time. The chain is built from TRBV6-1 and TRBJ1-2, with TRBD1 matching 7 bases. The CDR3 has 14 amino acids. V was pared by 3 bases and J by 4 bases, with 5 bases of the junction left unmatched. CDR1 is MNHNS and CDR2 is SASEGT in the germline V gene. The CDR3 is CASSERGLAYGYTF. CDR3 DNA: TGTGCCAGCAGTGAGAGGGGGCTTGCCTATGGCTACACCTTC.

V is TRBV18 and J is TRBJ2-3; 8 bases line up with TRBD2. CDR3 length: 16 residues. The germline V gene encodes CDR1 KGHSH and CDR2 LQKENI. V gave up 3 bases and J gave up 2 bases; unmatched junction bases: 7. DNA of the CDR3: TGTGCCAGCTCACCCGGGCTAGCGGGCTTCACAGATACGCAGTATTTT. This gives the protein CASSPGLAGFTDTQYF.

The CDR3 here is CASSFAGNTEAFF. For the CDR3, the DNA is TGTGCCAGCAGCTTCGCCGGGAACACTGAAGCTTTCTTT. V gene TRBV7-2 combines with J gene TRBJ1-1; D is ambiguous. Germline-derived CDR1 and CDR2 are SGHTA and FQGNSA. There are 13 residues in the CDR3. V lost 3 bases and J 1 base, leaving 6 bases between the germline ends.

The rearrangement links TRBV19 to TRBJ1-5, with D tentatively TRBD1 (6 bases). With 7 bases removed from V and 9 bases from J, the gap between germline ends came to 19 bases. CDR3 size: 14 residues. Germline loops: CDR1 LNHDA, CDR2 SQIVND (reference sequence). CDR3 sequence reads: CASNPQGQGGPQHF. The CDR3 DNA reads TGTGCCAGTAACCCACAGGGTCAAGGGGGGCCCCAGCATTTT.

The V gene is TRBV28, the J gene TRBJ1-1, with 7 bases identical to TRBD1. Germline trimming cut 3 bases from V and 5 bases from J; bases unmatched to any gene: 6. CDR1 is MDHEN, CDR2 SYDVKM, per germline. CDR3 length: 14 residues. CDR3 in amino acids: CASSLGPGGTEAFF. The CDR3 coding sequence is TGTGCCAGCAGTTTGGGCCCAGGGGGAACTGAAGCTTTCTTT.